This entry lists 7 T cell receptor beta chains sequenced from one sample in a study of blood T cell repertoires in COVID-19. The data were produced by immunoSEQ multiplex PCR, yet TCRdb's version contains in-frame clones alone and is incomplete. Here the sample spans a few hundred thousand clones, about 90% being singletons. The sequenced sample consisted of PBMCs or T cells enriched from blood (not recorded which). The receptors were gathered from a woman aged 25 to 39 who had recovered from COVID-19.

V is TRBV6-5 and J is TRBJ1-1, with TRBD1 as a possible D gene (5 bases). Germline V CDR1 and CDR2: MNHEY, SVGAGI. The CDR3 has 14 residues. Trimming removed 2 bases at V and 5 bases at J, with 12 bases between. The CDR3 protein is CASSYDLRDTEAFF. CDR3 in DNA: TGTGCCAGCAGTTACGACCTCAGGGATACTGAAGCTTTCTTT.

The chain uses TRBV7-3 and TRBJ1-2, with no clear D. The CDR3 has 12 residues. The ends were cut back, 1 base at V and 5 bases at J, with 5 bases in the middle. Germline V gene lookup returns CDR1 SGHTA and CDR2 FQGTGA. DNA for the CDR3: TGTGCCAGCAGCTTAAAGAGGTATGGCTACACCTTC. It encodes CASSLKRYGYTF.

The V gene is TRBV5-1, the J gene TRBJ2-2; 8 bases are a match to TRBD1. This CDR3 has 15 residues. The germline V gene encodes CDR1 SGHRS and CDR2 YFSETQ. V was pared by 3 bases and J by 5 bases, with 6 bases of the junction left unmatched. The CDR3 here is CASSSDRARTGELFF. CDR3 in DNA: TGCGCCAGCAGCTCGGACAGGGCACGTACCGGGGAGCTGTTTTTT.

This clone was found once. V is TRBV6-1 and J is TRBJ2-7, with TRBD2 as a possible D gene (6 bases). The CDR3 sequence is 14 residues long. Germline CDR1 is MNHNS and CDR2 is SASEGT. Trimming took 1 base from V and 3 from J, leaving 10 bases between them. DNA for the CDR3: TGTGCCAGCAGTGAAGTTCGGGGAGGCTACGAGCAGTACTTC. Protein product: CASSEVRGGYEQYF.

This clone has just one count. The CDR3 sequence: CASSASQGPGRQPQHF. The CDR3, as DNA: TGTGCCAGCAGCGCCAGCCAGGGTCCCGGACGACAGCCCCAGCATTTT. The V gene is TRBV5-6, the J gene TRBJ1-5; possibly TRBD1 for D (5 bases). Trimming took 4 bases from V and 7 from J, leaving 21 bases between them. Germline V gene data show CDR1 as SGHDT and CDR2 as YYEEEE. CDR3 size: 16 residues. Supplemented by reference TRBV5-6 and TRBJ1-5, the full variable domain reads DAGVTQSPTHLIKTRGQQVTLRCSPKSGHDTVSWYQQALGQGPQFIFQYYEEEERQRGNFPDRFSGHQFPNYSSELNVNALLLGDSALYLCASSASQGPGRQPQHFGDGTRLSIL.

J is TRBJ1-2 and V is TRBV3-1 (or the pseudogene TRBV3-2); D is perhaps TRBD1 (6 bases). Trimming cost V 0 bases and J 4 bases, with 15 bases left between them. The CDR3 sequence is 16 residues long. The germline gives CDR1 LGHDT, CDR2 YNNKEL (reference sequence). This chain's CDR3 is CASSQDVSTGPYGYTF. The CDR3 DNA reads as TGTGCCAGCAGCCAAGATGTTAGTACAGGGCCCTATGGCTACACCTTC.

The chain employs TRBV3-1 (or the pseudogene TRBV3-2) and TRBJ1-2; D not certain. Germline V gene lookup returns CDR1 LGHDT and CDR2 YNNKEL (reference sequence). CDR3 length equals 14 residues. V was pared by 0 bases and J by 8 bases, with 13 bases between. The CDR3 coding sequence is TGTGCCAGCAGCCAAGATAGCGCCCCTAGGGGCTACACCTTC. This translates into CASSQDSAPRGYTF.